Only a few counts were recorded for the clone carrying this TCR beta chain. The data are from a study of blood T cell repertoires in COVID-19. Study information: The United States, Italy and Spain were the sources of the acute and convalescent COVID-19 samples.

As handled by the study authors: Reference gene primer amplification yielded estimated nucleated cell counts. Profiled with immunoSEQ multiplex PCR; TCRdb holds only in-frame clones, not every one. That table is the source of V, J and clone size, and D and trimming were worked out from the DNA. This table holds more than 85,000 clones, roughly 80% found once. What was sequenced was peripheral blood. The TCR comes from an elderly woman with acute or convalescent COVID-19.

The CDR3 nucleotides are TGTGCCAGCAGTCGGCTCCGACGGGGAAGCAATCAGCCCCAGCATTTT. Translating gives CASSRLRRGSNQPQHF. The J gene is TRBJ1-5, the V gene TRBV28; D is unresolved. V lost 5 bases and J 1 base, leaving 15 bases between the germline ends. The CDR3 runs 16 residues. CDR1 is MDHEN and CDR2 is SYDVKM in the germline V gene.